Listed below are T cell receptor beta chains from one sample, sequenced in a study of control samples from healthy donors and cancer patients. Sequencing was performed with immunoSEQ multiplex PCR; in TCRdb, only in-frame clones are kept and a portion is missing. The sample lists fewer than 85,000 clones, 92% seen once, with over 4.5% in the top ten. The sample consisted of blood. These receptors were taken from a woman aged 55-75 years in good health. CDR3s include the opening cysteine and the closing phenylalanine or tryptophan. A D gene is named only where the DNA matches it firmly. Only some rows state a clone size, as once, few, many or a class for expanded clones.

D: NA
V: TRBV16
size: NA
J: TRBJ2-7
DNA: TGTGCCAGCAGCCCCCGACCAGCCCCCTACGAGCAGTACTTC
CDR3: CASSPRPAPYEQYF

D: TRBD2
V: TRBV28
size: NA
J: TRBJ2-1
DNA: TGTGCCAGCACCGCAACTAGCGTTGGCAATGAGCAGTTCTTC
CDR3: CASTATSVGNEQFF

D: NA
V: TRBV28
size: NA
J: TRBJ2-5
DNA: TGTGCCAGCAAAGTGGGACATCAAGAGACCCAGTACTTC
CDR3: CASKVGHQETQYF

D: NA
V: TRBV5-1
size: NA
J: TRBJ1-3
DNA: TGCGCCAGCAGCTTGACGGGGTTCGGAAACACCATATATTTT
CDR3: CASSLTGFGNTIYF

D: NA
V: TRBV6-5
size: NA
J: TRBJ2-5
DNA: TGTGCCGGCGCACGGACACTCCAAGAGACCCAGTACTTC
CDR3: CAGARTLQETQYF

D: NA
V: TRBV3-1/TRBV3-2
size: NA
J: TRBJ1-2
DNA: TGTGCCAGCAGCCAAGGATTAGGGGAGGTGGTTGGCTACACCTTC
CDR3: CASSQGLGEVVGYTF

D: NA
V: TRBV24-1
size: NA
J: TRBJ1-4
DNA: TGTGCCACCAGTGATTTCGGGGAAAAACTGTTTTTT
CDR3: CATSDFGEKLFF

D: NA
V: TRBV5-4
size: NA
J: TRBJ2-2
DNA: TGTGCCAGCCAGCAGGGCCCCACCGGGGAGCTGTTTTTT
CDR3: CASQQGPTGELFF

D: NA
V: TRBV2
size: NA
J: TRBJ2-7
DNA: TGTGCCAGCAGTTTATCAGGGCCCGAGCAGTACTTC
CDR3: CASSLSGPEQYF

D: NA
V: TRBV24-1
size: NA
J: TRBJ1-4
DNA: TGTGCCACCAGTGACGGGGCTCCGGGGACTAATGAAAAACTGTTTTTT
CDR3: CATSDGAPGTNEKLFF

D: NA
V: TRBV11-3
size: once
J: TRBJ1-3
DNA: TGTGCCAGCAGCTTAGAAAGTTTGTGGCAGGAAGGGGGAAACACCATATATTTT
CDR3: CASSLESLWQEGGNTIYF

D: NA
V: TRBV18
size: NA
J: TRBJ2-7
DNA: TGTGCCAGCTCACCATGGCGCGGAGCCTACGAGCAGTACTTC
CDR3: CASSPWRGAYEQYF